This TCR beta chain was sequenced in a study of shared clonotypes between healthy human individuals. Trimming removed 2 bases from V and 8 bases from J, with 15 bases in between. Germline CDR1 is SEHNR and CDR2 is FQNEAQ (reference sequence). The CDR3 covers 15 residues. Clones were sequenced by immunoSEQ multiplex PCR, and TCRdb holds only the in-frame ones, with some missing. This table has 2 million to 2.5 million clones, under 97% appearing once. The specimen was naive CD4+ T cells sorted from blood. Subset specified: CD45RA+ positively selected. The receptor comes from a man aged 18 to 30 in good health. The gene calls are TRBV7-9 and TRBJ1-4; D gene uncertain. The CDR3 here is CASSLSRERREKLFF. Here the CDR3 DNA reads TGTGCCAGCAGCTTATCAAGGGAAAGGAGAGAAAAACTGTTTTTT.